This T cell receptor (beta chain) was profiled in a study of cytomegalovirus exposure and HLA in healthy donors. PCR used 60 Vbeta primers and 13 Jbeta primers. Clones were read by immunoSEQ multiplex PCR, and TCRdb kept only the in-frame ones, dropping some. This repertoire shows 50,000 to 75,000 clones, approximately 80% found once; its top ten account for about 1.6%. V lost 6 bases, J lost 1 base, and 2 bases stayed unmatched. CDR1 is LNHDA, CDR2 SQIVND, per germline (reference sequence). This CDR3 region has 13 residues. The chain carries TRBV19 and TRBJ2-5; 7 bases align to TRBD1. The source material was PBMCs. The receptor was derived from a human donor in good health. The CDR3 nucleotides read TGTGCCAGTAGCCGGGACAGCCAAGAGACCCAGTACTTC. It codes for CASSRDSQETQYF.